This T cell receptor beta chain came from a study of blood T cell repertoires in COVID-19 (dated by TCRdb to the early 2020s). Concerning the study at large: Samples covering the acute and convalescent phases of COVID-19 were provided by collaborators in the United States, Italy and Spain. The samples were drawn from the first 160 participants of the ongoing ImmuneRACE study and from 950 to 1,500 subjects provided by 6 global collaborators. A de-identified subject ID, COVID-19 status, age in years and sex were almost always included in the sample metadata. The prospective study material was composed of cDNA or gDNA derived from T cells, B-cell-depleted T cells, or PBMCs. HLA class I and class II types, where available, came from metadata supplied by the sample provider rather than from assay-based typing. The repertoires were made available in a free public database intended to serve as a resource for research on the immune response to SARS-CoV-2. The dataset comprised deeply sampled blood TCRbeta repertoires from subjects exposed to, actively infected with, or recovered from COVID-19. The full study reports these points: The quantity of clinical and demographic metadata differed by source and by participant and was supplied without curation.

One collaborating source in Seattle enrolled patients during active infection and followed them longitudinally through the course of disease. Whole blood was collected in K2EDTA tubes by collaborating institutions according to the institutions' own protocols. For TCRbeta analysis, collaborator samples were shipped as frozen whole blood, as isolated PBMCs, or as DNA extracted from either sample type. As to this clone: The clone's antigen remains unknown. The sample holds no much larger clone one base away, and base qualities are not on file.

TCRbeta CDR3 regions were amplified from genomic DNA by means of the immunoSEQ Assay, a bias-controlled multiplex PCR. The authors' analysis ran thus. Within the assay, amplification of reference gene primers was used to estimate how many nucleated cells each sample contained. To quantify the absolute abundance of each unique TCRbeta CDR3 rearrangement, sequence reads were collapsed and filtered. For each sample, productive Simpson clonality was calculated as the square root of Simpson's diversity index over productive rearrangements. The source is immuneACCESS, and TCRdb retained only in-frame sequences with V and J called. Part of the clones is not carried over; for the studies checked, unresolved V genes explain less than half of this, and the remainder is unexplained. D and trimming come from the DNA, and the V and J calls and clone size come from that table. The sample table shows approximately 270,000 clones, and about four fifths are seen once. Approximately 14% of the sample lies in the top ten.

V loses 3 bases, J loses 10 bases, and the germline ends lie 15 bases apart. Taken from the germline V gene (reference sequence), the CDR1 and CDR2 loops are GTSNPN and SVGIG. The CDR3 numbers 12 residues from cysteine through phenylalanine. Here the CDR3 DNA is all that survives: 36 bases in frame from base 1. The receptor's source is a person between 70 and 80 years old with COVID-19, enrolled during active disease. The chain employs TRBV30 and TRBJ1-1; possibly the D gene is TRBD1, per 5 matching bases. Sequencing input: peripheral blood. The base sequence is TGTGCCTGGAGGGCAGGGCGTCTGGCAGCTTTCTTT. This translates into CAWRAGRLAAFF.